The 20 T cell receptor beta chains presented below share a single source sample, sequenced in a study of OX40 agonist ivuxolimab in advanced cancers. The data were produced by immunoSEQ multiplex PCR, yet TCRdb's version contains in-frame clones alone and is incomplete. The data show about 98,000 clones, with approximately 90% seen just once and 0.7% to 0.95% held by the top ten. Sequenced here: CD4+ or CD8+ T cells sorted from blood, sampled in a trial of the OX40 agonist ivuxolimab. The receptors were gathered from an adult with an advanced solid tumor such as melanoma, head and neck, liver or kidney cancer.

This clone was seen only a few times. The chain employs TRBV30 and TRBJ1-4, with 7 bases lining up with TRBD1. This CDR3 contains 14 residues. Trimming removed 4 bases from V and 7 bases from J; junction bases left unmatched: 9. CDR1 is GTSNPN, CDR2 SVGIG, per germline (reference sequence). The CDR3: CAWKPRGPSEKLFF. The CDR3 DNA reads as TGTGCCTGGAAACCAAGGGGGCCCAGTGAAAAACTGTTTTTT.

The rearrangement uses TRBV19 and TRBJ1-2; tentatively, D is TRBD1 (6 bases). CDR1 is LNHDA and CDR2 is SQIVND in the germline V gene (reference sequence). CDR3 length equals 13 residues. Between the trimmed V and J ends, which lost 5 bases and 8 bases, there was a span of 15 bases. The DNA of the CDR3 is TGTGCCAGTAGTTCCGGGACAAATGGAGGCTACACCTTC. Translated, it gives CASSSGTNGGYTF.

CDR3 residues: CASSSLAATGNTIYF. The CDR3 DNA is TGTGCCAGCAGCTCCTTGGCGGCTACTGGAAACACCATATATTTT. The chain recombines TRBV5-6 with TRBJ1-3; D is ambiguous. The CDR3 covers 15 residues. Germline CDR1 is SGHDT and CDR2 is YYEEEE. V dropped 3 bases and J dropped 2 bases, with 12 bases sitting between them. Variable domain in full (rest from reference TRBV5-6 and TRBJ1-3): DAGVTQSPTHLIKTRGQQVTLRCSPKSGHDTVSWYQQALGQGPQFIFQYYEEEERQRGNFPDRFSGHQFPNYSSELNVNALLLGDSALYLCASSSLAATGNTIYFGEGSWLTVV.

The V gene is TRBV11-3, the J gene TRBJ2-3; D is undetermined. The CDR3 loop spans 12 amino acids. CDR1 is SGHNT and CDR2 is YENEEA in the germline V gene. Trimming shortened V by 5 bases and J by 4 bases, and 7 bases separated the two germline ends. In DNA, the CDR3 is TGTGCCAGCAGCCAGCTTTCAGATACGCAGTATTTT. Translated: CASSQLSDTQYF.

About this clone: The junction and the germline gene differ at one end; a read error may be behind it. The V and J genes are TRBV18 and TRBJ1-2; unclear D gene. From germline, CDR1 is KGHSH and CDR2 LQKENI. The CDR3 is made up of 13 amino acids. CDR3 amino acids: CASSPRSNAGPLF. In DNA, the CDR3 is TGTGCCAGCTCACCCCGTTCGAACGCAGGCCCCCTCTTC.

CDR3: CASSSPPTNEKLFF. The CDR3 DNA is TGTGCCAGCAGCTCCCCGCCAACTAATGAAAAACTGTTTTTT. The gene calls are TRBV5-8 and TRBJ1-4; D remains ambiguous. V lost 3 bases to trimming and J lost 0 bases, with 6 bases between them. The CDR3 sequence is 14 residues long. Germline V gene data show CDR1 as SGHTS and CDR2 as YDEGEE.

The chain links TRBV5-8 to TRBJ1-5, with D possibly matching TRBD1 (6 bases). Germline V gene lookup returns CDR1 SGHTS and CDR2 YDEGEE. The CDR3 covers 15 residues. V was shortened by 0 bases and J by 3 bases, with 10 bases between the two germline ends. The CDR3 sequence: CASSLGRGDNQPQHF. CDR3 nucleotide sequence: TGTGCCAGCAGCTTGGGCAGGGGAGACAATCAGCCCCAGCATTTT.

This clone came up a few times. The sample has other DNA sequences that encode this CDR3 too. The chain is built from TRBV29-1 and TRBJ1-1; D call uncertain. The V gene's germline CDR1 is SQVTM and CDR2 ANQGSEA. Trimming took 6 bases from V and 0 from J, leaving 2 bases between them. This CDR3 is 10 amino acids long. CDR3 protein: CSVVNTEAFF. The DNA for the CDR3 is TGCAGCGTGGTGAACACTGAAGCTTTCTTT. The variable domain in full, completed from reference TRBV29-1 and TRBJ1-1, reads SAVISQKPSRDICQRGTSLTIQCQVDSQVTMMFWYRQQPGQSLTLIATANQGSEATYESGFVIDKFPISRPNLTFSTLTVSNMSPEDSSIYLCSVVNTEAFFGQGTRLTVV.

The genes are TRBV7-9 and TRBJ2-3, with 7 positions matching TRBD2. V lost 5 bases, J lost 5 bases, and 7 bases stayed unmatched. Germline V lookup: CDR1 SEHNR, CDR2 FQNEAQ (reference sequence). This CDR3 comprises 14 residues. The CDR3 sequence is CASSAGVQRDTQYF. The CDR3 DNA reads as TGTGCCAGCAGCGCGGGAGTGCAGAGAGATACGCAGTATTTT.

The CDR3, as DNA: TGTGCCAGCAGCCCCAGGGCGGGCACTGAAGCTTTCTTT. This encodes CASSPRAGTEAFF. V is TRBV2 and J is TRBJ1-1, with D possibly TRBD1 on 5 matching bases. The CDR3 totals 13 residues. V lost 6 bases and J lost 4, with 12 bases in between. From germline, CDR1 is SNHLY and CDR2 FYNNEI.

The chain has TRBV19 and TRBJ2-2; D is uncertain. The CDR3 covers 13 residues. Trimming removed 4 bases at V and 0 bases at J, with 3 bases between. Germline CDR1 and CDR2: LNHDA and SQIVND (reference sequence). The CDR3 region is CASSTTNTGELFF. CDR3 DNA sequence: TGTGCCAGTAGTACCACGAACACCGGGGAGCTGTTTTTT.

The chain carries TRBV11-1 and TRBJ2-5, with D uncertain. Germline CDR1 is SGHAT and CDR2 is FQDESV (reference sequence). V lost 3 bases and J lost 5, with 10 bases in between. The CDR3 is 13 residues long. The DNA for the CDR3 is TGTGCCAGCAGCTTTACAACGTTGGAGACCCAGTACTTC. Its protein is CASSFTTLETQYF.

This clone was counted between two and nine times. The chain has TRBV2 and TRBJ2-3; TRBD2 might be the D (6 bases). Germline V CDR1 and CDR2: SNHLY, FYNNEI. The CDR3 sequence is 13 residues long. Trimming took off 4 bases at V and 5 bases at J, with 10 bases between the two ends. This chain's CDR3 is CASSVPGVDTQYF. In nucleotides, the CDR3 is TGTGCCAGCAGTGTCCCGGGGGTAGATACGCAGTATTTT.

The chain combines TRBV14 with TRBJ1-2; 9 positions agree with TRBD1. Trimming took 3 bases from V and 7 from J; bases not matched to a gene: 9. The germline V gene encodes CDR1 SGHDN and CDR2 FVKESK. The CDR3 is made up of 15 amino acids. The CDR3 nucleotides are TGTGCCAGCAGCCAGGGACAGGGCGTCAGACGTGGCTACACCTTC. Translation gives CASSQGQGVRRGYTF.

This clone was detected a few times. This sequence joins TRBV2 and TRBJ2-1; 12 positions match TRBD1. Per the germline V gene, CDR1 is SNHLY and CDR2 is FYNNEI. Losses at the gene ends were 6 bases for V and 8 bases for J; bases not matched to a gene: 5. This CDR3 is 14 amino acids long. CDR3 in amino acids: CASSRDRGQDEQFF. The CDR3, as DNA: TGTGCCAGCAGCCGGGACAGGGGGCAGGATGAGCAGTTCTTC.

The CDR3 bases are TGTGCCAGCAGCTTTGGACGCTTCGACAATGAGCAGTTCTTC. The encoded protein is CASSFGRFDNEQFF. The rearrangement joins TRBV12-1 to TRBJ2-1. TRBV12-1 is described as a pseudogene. The CDR3 is made up of 14 amino acids.

The rearrangement uses TRBV4-1 and TRBJ2-7; 7 bases align to TRBD1. The germline V gene has CDR1 MGHRA and CDR2 YSYEKL. With 0 bases clipped from V and 3 bases from J, the junction kept 5 bases outside the gene matches. This CDR3 contains 15 residues. The CDR3 DNA is TGCGCCAGCAGCCAAGATGTGAGGGGGCTCTACGAGCAGTACGTC. Its translation: CASSQDVRGLYEQYV.

This chain joins TRBV5-1 and TRBJ1-2, with TRBD1 matching 9 bases. After removal of 0 bases from V and 8 bases from J, the junction contained 2 bases not matched to a gene. The CDR3 is made up of 13 amino acids. The germline gives CDR1 SGHRS, CDR2 YFSETQ. The DNA of the CDR3 is TGCGCCAGCAGCTTGGCGGGGACAGGGGGCTACACCTTC. Its translation: CASSLAGTGGYTF.

The V and J genes are TRBV11-3 and TRBJ2-3, with D possibly being TRBD2 (5 bases). V shed 1 base and J shed 4 bases, with 12 bases lying between them. Germline V gives CDR1 SGHNT, CDR2 YENEEA. The CDR3 totals 15 residues. The CDR3 loop is CASSLGGSKADTQYF. CDR3 coding DNA: TGTGCCAGCAGCTTAGGTGGGAGCAAAGCAGATACGCAGTATTTT. Full variable domain (rest looked up from reference TRBV11-3 and TRBJ2-3): EAGVVQSPRYKIIEKKQPVAFWCNPISGHNTLYWYLQNLGQGPELLIRYENEEAVDDSQLPKDRFSAERLKGVDSTLKIQPAELGDSAVYLCASSLGGSKADTQYFGPGTRLTVL.

The DNA for the CDR3 is TGTGCCAGCTCAGTGCTAGCGGGGACCTCCTACAATGAGCAGTTCTTC. This gives the protein CASSVLAGTSYNEQFF. This chain joins TRBV18 and TRBJ2-1; 9 bases align to TRBD2. Trimming removed 5 bases from V and 0 bases from J; junction bases left unmatched: 5. The CDR3 is 16 residues long. Germline values: CDR1 KGHSH, CDR2 LQKENI.